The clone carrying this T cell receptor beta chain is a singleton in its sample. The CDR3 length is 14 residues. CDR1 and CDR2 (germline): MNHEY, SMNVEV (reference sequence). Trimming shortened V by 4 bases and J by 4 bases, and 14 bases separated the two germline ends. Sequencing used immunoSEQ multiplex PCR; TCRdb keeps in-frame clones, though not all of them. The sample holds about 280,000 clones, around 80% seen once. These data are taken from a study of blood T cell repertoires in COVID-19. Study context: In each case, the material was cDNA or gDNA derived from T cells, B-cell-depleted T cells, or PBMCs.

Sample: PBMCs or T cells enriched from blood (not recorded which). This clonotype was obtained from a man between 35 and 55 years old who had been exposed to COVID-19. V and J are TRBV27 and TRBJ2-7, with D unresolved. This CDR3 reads CASSSSKWRYEQYF. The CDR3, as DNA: TGTGCCAGCAGTTCCTCTAAATGGCGGTACGAGCAGTACTTC.